This T cell receptor beta chain was sequenced during a study of shared clonotypes between healthy human individuals. As regards this clone: Its antigen is not known.

Broader study findings: In having few donors, the study represented limited genetic and exposure-history diversity.

This table comes from immunoSEQ multiplex PCR, and its TCRdb copy is limited to in-frame clones, with some not included. Altogether 300,000 to 400,000 clones are present, roughly 87% being singletons, with the ten largest covering about a sixth. Trimming pared 2 bases from V and 1 base from J, leaving 8 bases between. This CDR3 region has 14 residues. Per germline, CDR1 MNHEY and CDR2 SMNVEV (reference sequence). J is TRBJ1-1 and V is TRBV27; D gene ambiguous. The sequence derives from a man aged 18 to 29 in good health. Material for sequencing was memory CD8+ T cells sorted from blood. Documented subset: CD45RO+ cells pooled with CCR7-negative TemRA cells. CDR3 residues: CASSLDRGNTEAFF. The CDR3 region has the DNA TGTGCCAGCAGTTTAGATCGAGGGAACACTGAAGCTTTCTTT.